These 28 T cell receptor beta chains originate from one sample sequenced in a study of metastatic and nonmetastatic thyroid tumors. Patients had received no treatment of any kind before thyroid surgery. TCRdb re-analyzed the PCR reads using MiXCR. The sample consists of around 21,000 clones, around 40% of them appearing once. The sample consisted of tumor tissue. Receptors were obtained from a female donor with papillary thyroid cancer or a benign thyroid nodule (not recorded which). Some clones in this sample may be carry-over from other donors' samples.

The V gene is TRBV7-2, the J gene TRBJ2-5; TRBD2 aligns across 9 bases. Germline CDR1 reads SGHTA; CDR2 reads FQGNSA. The V gene end was trimmed by 1 base and the J gene end by 2 bases; junction bases not matched to a gene: 8. This CDR3 has 17 residues. CDR3 sequence (DNA): TGTGCCAGCAGCTTAGGGAGGCTAGCGGGGCCTCAAGAGACCCAGTACTTC. This translates into CASSLGRLAGPQETQYF. Supplemented by reference TRBV7-2 and TRBJ2-5, the full variable domain reads GAGVSQSPSNKVTEKGKDVELRCDPISGHTALYWYRQSLGQGLEFLIYFQGNSAPDKSGLPSDRFSAERTGGSVSTLTIQRTQQEDSAVYLCASSLGRLAGPQETQYFGPGTRLLVL.

Within the sample, this clone is medium-sized. The chain recombines TRBV24-1 with TRBJ1-6; weak D call: TRBD1 (5 bases). The CDR3 extends over 20 amino acids. Trimming shortened V by 9 bases and J by 6 bases, and 32 bases separated the two germline ends. Germline loops: CDR1 KGHDR, CDR2 SFDVKD. This CDR3 is CATWVTWIAEGTFFNSPLHF. CDR3 nucleotide sequence: TGTGCCACCTGGGTTACTTGGATAGCGGAGGGGACGTTTTTTAATTCACCCCTCCACTTT.

The chain combines TRBV27 with TRBJ2-5; 12 positions agree with TRBD2. The CDR3 is 16 amino acids. CDR1 is MNHEY, CDR2 SMNVEV, per germline (reference sequence). With V trimmed by 5 bases and J by 0 bases, 4 bases remained unmatched. This chain's CDR3 is CASSPLAGGYQETQYF. DNA of the CDR3: TGTGCCAGCAGTCCCCTAGCGGGAGGGTACCAAGAGACCCAGTACTTC.

The V and J genes are TRBV28 and TRBJ2-7; the D gene could be TRBD1 or TRBD2 (5 bases each). From germline, CDR1 is MDHEN and CDR2 SYDVKM. With 2 bases removed from V and 3 bases from J, the gap between germline ends came to 11 bases. This CDR3 contains 14 residues. The CDR3 DNA reads TGTGCCAGCAGTTTAGAGGGGTTCGGCTACGAGCAGTACTTC. This translates into CASSLEGFGYEQYF.

This clone was detected only once. This chain links TRBV11-2 with TRBJ2-7, with 13 bases that match TRBD2. V lost 5 bases, J lost 7 bases, and 14 bases stayed unmatched. Germline loops: CDR1 SGHAT, CDR2 FQNNGV. The CDR3 has 17 residues. The CDR3 sequence is CASSVPLRTSGSWEQYF. The CDR3 bases are TGTGCCAGCAGCGTCCCCCTCAGGACTAGCGGGAGTTGGGAGCAGTACTTC.

The V and J genes are TRBV7-6 and TRBJ1-6, with unresolved D. The germline V gene encodes CDR1 SGHVS and CDR2 FNYEAQ. The CDR3 is 14 amino acids. Trimming took off 3 bases at V and 9 bases at J, with 12 bases between the two ends. The CDR3 sequence: CASSLYKSGSPLHF. CDR3 bases: TGTGCCAGCAGCTTGTACAAAAGCGGTTCACCCCTCCACTTT.

The rearrangement uses TRBV28 and TRBJ1-2, with D perhaps TRBD1 (5 bases). CDR1 and CDR2 (germline): MDHEN, SYDVKM. The ends were cut back, 3 bases at V and 1 base at J, with 9 bases in the middle. This CDR3 region has 14 residues. CDR3 region: CASSLGGDNYGYTF. The CDR3 bases are TGTGCCAGCAGTTTGGGAGGGGATAACTATGGCTACACCTTC.

The rearrangement joins TRBV6-1 to TRBJ2-2; D could derive from TRBD1 or TRBD2 (6 bases each). This CDR3 has 15 amino acids. Between the trimmed V and J ends, which lost 6 bases and 5 bases, there was a span of 16 bases. Germline CDR1 is MNHNS and CDR2 is SASEGT. The CDR3 here is CASRTLGGETGELFF. CDR3 in DNA: TGTGCCAGCAGAACCCTCGGGGGCGAGACCGGGGAGCTGTTTTTT.

This clone has more than one count but fewer than ten. This chain links TRBV6-1 with TRBJ1-5; weak D call: TRBD1 (5 bases). The germline V and J ends were trimmed by 6 bases and 2 bases, with 14 bases remaining between them. The germline CDR1 and CDR2 sequences are MNHNS and SASEGT. This CDR3 has 15 residues. The CDR3 DNA sequence: TGTGCCAGCAGCGCTCCGGGGGGGGGCAATCAGCCCCAGCATTTT. This encodes CASSAPGGGNQPQHF.

This clone was counted between two and nine times. The chain carries TRBV6-1 and TRBJ2-1; D is unresolved. CDR1 and CDR2 from the germline V gene are MNHNS and SASEGT. The CDR3 is 13 residues long. Deletions cut 4 bases from V and 6 bases from J, with 10 bases between. CDR3 nucleotides: TGTGCCAGCAGTGCGGACGGGTTCAATGAGCAGTTCTTC. It encodes CASSADGFNEQFF.

This chain uses TRBV6-1 with TRBJ1-1; D might be TRBD1 (5 bases). CDR1 and CDR2 (germline): MNHNS, SASEGT. This CDR3 region has 13 residues. V shed 6 bases and J shed 1 base, with 9 bases lying between them. This CDR3 is CASRGTGNTEAFF. The CDR3 DNA reads as TGTGCCAGCAGGGGGACGGGGAACACTGAAGCTTTCTTT.

The chain carries TRBV6-1 and TRBJ2-7, with D tentatively TRBD2 (6 bases). In germline, CDR1 is MNHNS, CDR2 SASEGT. The CDR3 consists of 16 residues. Trimming took 3 bases from V and 3 from J, leaving 18 bases between them. The CDR3 nucleotides read TGTGCCAGCAGTGATTTGCGCGGGACGGGGGTCTACGAGCAGTACTTC. Its translation: CASSDLRGTGVYEQYF.

This rearrangement joins TRBV4-2 to TRBJ2-2; D is undetermined. CDR1 is LGHNA, CDR2 YNFKEQ, per germline. The V gene lost 2 bases and the J gene lost 0 bases, with 13 bases spanning the gap. The CDR3 totals 17 residues. The CDR3 DNA sequence: TGTGCCAGCAGCCAATTCGGGCGTGGGGCGAACACCGGGGAGCTGTTTTTT. This sequence encodes CASSQFGRGANTGELFF.

The chain links TRBV14 to TRBJ2-3; D is undetermined. Per germline, CDR1 SGHDN and CDR2 FVKESK. The CDR3 covers 13 residues. Between the trimmed V and J ends, which lost 8 bases and 3 bases, there was a span of 12 bases. This CDR3 reads CASEITGTDTQYF. CDR3 DNA sequence: TGTGCCAGCGAGATCACTGGAACAGATACGCAGTATTTT.

This clone was counted only a few times. The chain combines TRBV27 with TRBJ2-7, with no clear D. Between the trimmed V and J ends, which lost 3 bases and 3 bases, there was a span of 9 bases. This CDR3 has 13 residues. Germline assignment: CDR1 MNHEY and CDR2 SMNVEV (reference sequence). CDR3 sequence reads: CASSFLPHYEQYF. The CDR3 coding sequence is TGTGCCAGCAGTTTTCTACCACACTACGAGCAGTACTTC.

The CDR3 sequence is CASSRSGRNEQFF. CDR3 bases: TGTGCCAGCAGCCGTAGCGGGAGAAATGAGCAGTTCTTC. The chain has TRBV28 and TRBJ2-1; 9 bases fit TRBD2. V was clipped by 6 bases and J by 7 bases; unmatched bases: 4. The CDR3 has 13 amino acids. Germline CDR1 MDHEN, CDR2 SYDVKM.

This clone was recorded a few times. This chain joins TRBV27 and TRBJ2-7, with 7 bases that match TRBD1. This CDR3 has 15 amino acids. Per germline, CDR1 MNHEY and CDR2 SMNVEV (reference sequence). V was pared by 5 bases and J by 5 bases, with 12 bases of the junction left unmatched. The CDR3 spells CASSLRQGSIHEQYF. The CDR3 nucleotides read TGTGCCAGCAGTCTCCGACAGGGTTCAATCCACGAGCAGTACTTC.

The rearrangement links TRBV5-4 to TRBJ1-5; 7 bases are a match to TRBD1. The CDR3 totals 18 residues. V trimming: 3 bases; J trimming: 2 bases; junction bases outside the gene matches: 14. Per the germline V gene, CDR1 is SGHNT and CDR2 is YYREEE (reference sequence). The chain's CDR3 is CASSSSIAYRGGNQPQHF. The DNA for the CDR3 is TGTGCCAGCAGCTCGTCAATCGCCTACAGGGGTGGCAATCAGCCCCAGCATTTT.

The chain couples TRBV5-1 to TRBJ2-7, with D perhaps matching TRBD1 (6 bases). The CDR3 totals 13 residues. Trimming shortened V by 5 bases and J by 2 bases, and 11 bases separated the two germline ends. The germline CDR1 and CDR2 sequences are SGHRS and YFSETQ. DNA for the CDR3: TGCGCCAGCAGGACAGGTGTAGCCTACGAGCAGTACTTC. Protein product: CASRTGVAYEQYF.

A few counts support this clone. V usage is TRBV12-3 or TRBV12-4 and J usage is TRBJ2-7; 8 bases are a match to TRBD1. V lost 5 bases and J lost 3; bases outside the gene matches: 9. This CDR3 region has 15 residues. In DNA, the CDR3 is TGTGCCAGCAGTGTCGGGACAGGTACCATCTACGAGCAGTACTTC. It yields the protein CASSVGTGTIYEQYF.

The J gene is TRBJ2-5, the V gene TRBV7-9; 7 nucleotides match TRBD1. The CDR3 runs to 14 residues. CDR1 and CDR2 from the germline V gene are SEHNR and FQNEAQ (reference sequence). Trimming removed 1 base from V and 5 bases from J; junction bases left unmatched: 4. CDR3 protein: CASSLDQGGETQYF. CDR3 DNA sequence: TGTGCCAGCAGCTTAGATCAAGGGGGCGAGACCCAGTACTTC.

This clone was recorded many times. J is TRBJ2-2 and V is TRBV6-4; 8 bases align to TRBD2. The V gene end was trimmed by 2 bases and the J gene end by 4 bases; junction bases not matched to a gene: 9. The CDR3 has 17 amino acids. Germline values: CDR1 MRHNA, CDR2 SNTAGT. CDR3 residues: CASSDGGLGTGTGELFF. CDR3 coding DNA: TGTGCCAGCAGTGACGGGGGACTAGGGACGGGCACCGGGGAGCTGTTTTTT.

The CDR3 protein is CAWSVYGANVLTF. CDR3 bases: TGTGCCTGGAGTGTATACGGGGCCAACGTCCTGACTTTC. The rearrangement uses TRBV30 and TRBJ2-6, with D unresolved. This CDR3 comprises 13 residues. Trimming removed 0 bases at V and 4 bases at J, with 4 bases between. CDR1 is GTSNPN and CDR2 is SVGIG in the germline V gene (reference sequence).

This clone was observed many times. V is TRBV28 and J is TRBJ1-6; the D is unclear. There are 15 residues in the CDR3. V was clipped by 7 bases and J by 0 bases, with 10 bases between them. Looked up from germline, CDR1 is MDHEN and CDR2 is SYDVKM. CDR3 sequence: CASKQYSSYNSPLHF. As DNA, the CDR3 is TGTGCCAGCAAGCAGTATAGCTCCTATAATTCACCCCTCCACTTT. The full variable domain, in which reference TRBV28 and TRBJ1-6 provide the parts outside the CDR3, is DVKVTQSSRYLVKRTGEKVFLECVQDMDHENMFWYRQDPGLGLRLIYFSYDVKMKEKGDIPEGYSVSREKKERFSLILESASTNQTSMYLCASKQYSSYNSPLHFGNGTRLTVT.

The chain uses TRBV10-2 and TRBJ2-7; TRBD1 aligns across 7 bases. This CDR3 comprises 16 residues. CDR1 WSHSY and CDR2 SAAADI come from the germline V gene. With 3 bases clipped from V and 1 base from J, the junction kept 9 bases outside the gene matches. The CDR3 reads CASSDTGEVESYEQYF. CDR3 bases: TGCGCCAGCAGTGATACAGGGGAAGTGGAGTCCTACGAGCAGTACTTC.

The gene calls are TRBV4-1 and TRBJ2-7; 12 positions match TRBD2. CDR3 size: 18 residues. With 1 base clipped from V and 1 base from J, the junction kept 8 bases outside the gene matches. From germline, CDR1 is MGHRA and CDR2 YSYEKL. CDR3 sequence (DNA): TGCGCCAGCAGCCAAGGAGGCCTAGCGGGGGGGCGGTCCTACGAGCAGTACTTC. Its translation is CASSQGGLAGGRSYEQYF.

This clone was observed a few times. The chain links TRBV28 to TRBJ2-1, with 8 bases matching TRBD2. This CDR3 spans 15 amino acids. The junction had 10 bases not matched to a gene; V was cut back by 10 bases and J by 2 bases. CDR1 is MDHEN, CDR2 SYDVKM, per germline. Here the CDR3 reads CATQIGGVPYNEQFF. In DNA, the CDR3 is TGTGCCACGCAAATCGGGGGGGTCCCCTACAATGAGCAGTTCTTC.

The gene calls are TRBV5-1 and TRBJ1-2; D perhaps matches TRBD1 (6 bases). There are 14 residues in the CDR3. Germline V gene lookup returns CDR1 SGHRS and CDR2 YFSETQ. V lost 3 bases and J 8 bases, leaving 17 bases between the germline ends. In DNA form, the CDR3 reads TGCGCCAGCAGCTCCGAGGGGGGTTCGGGAGGCTACACCTTC. Amino acids: CASSSEGGSGGYTF.